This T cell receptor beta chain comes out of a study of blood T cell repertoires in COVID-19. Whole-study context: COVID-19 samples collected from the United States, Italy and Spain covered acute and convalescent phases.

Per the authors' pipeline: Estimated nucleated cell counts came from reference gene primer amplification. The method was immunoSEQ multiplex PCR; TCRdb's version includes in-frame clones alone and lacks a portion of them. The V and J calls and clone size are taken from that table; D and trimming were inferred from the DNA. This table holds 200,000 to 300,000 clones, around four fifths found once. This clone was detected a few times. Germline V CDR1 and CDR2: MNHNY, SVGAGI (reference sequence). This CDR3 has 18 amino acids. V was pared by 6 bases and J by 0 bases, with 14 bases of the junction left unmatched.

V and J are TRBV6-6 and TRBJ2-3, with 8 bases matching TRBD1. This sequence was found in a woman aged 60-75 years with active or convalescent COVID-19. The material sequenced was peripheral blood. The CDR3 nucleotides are TGTGCCAGCAGCCGATTTTCCGGACAGGGTGCTAGCACAGATACGCAGTATTTT. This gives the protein CASSRFSGQGASTDTQYF.